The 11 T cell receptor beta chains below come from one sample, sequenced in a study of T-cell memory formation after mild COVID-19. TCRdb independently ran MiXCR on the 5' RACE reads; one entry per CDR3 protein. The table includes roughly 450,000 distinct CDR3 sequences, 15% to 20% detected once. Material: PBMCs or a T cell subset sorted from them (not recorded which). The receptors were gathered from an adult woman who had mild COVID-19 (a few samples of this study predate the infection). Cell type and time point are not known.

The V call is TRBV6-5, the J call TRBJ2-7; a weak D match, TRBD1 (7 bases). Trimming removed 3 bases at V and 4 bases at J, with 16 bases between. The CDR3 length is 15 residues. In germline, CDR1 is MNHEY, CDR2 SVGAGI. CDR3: CASSYKISGGYEQYF. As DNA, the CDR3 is TGTGCCAGCAGTTATAAGATTTCAGGGGGGTACGAGCAGTACTTC.

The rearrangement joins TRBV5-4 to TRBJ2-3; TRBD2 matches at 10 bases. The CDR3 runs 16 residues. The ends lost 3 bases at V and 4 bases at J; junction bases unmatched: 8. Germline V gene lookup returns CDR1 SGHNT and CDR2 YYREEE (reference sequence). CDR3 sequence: CASSSRAGGPPDTQYF. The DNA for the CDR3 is TGTGCCAGCAGCTCCCGAGCGGGGGGGCCTCCAGATACGCAGTATTTT. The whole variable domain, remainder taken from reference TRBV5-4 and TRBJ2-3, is ETGVTQSPTHLIKTRGQQVTLRCSSQSGHNTVSWYQQALGQGPQFIFQYYREEENGRGNFPPRFSGLQFPNYSSELNVNALELDDSALYLCASSSRAGGPPDTQYFGPGTRLTVL.

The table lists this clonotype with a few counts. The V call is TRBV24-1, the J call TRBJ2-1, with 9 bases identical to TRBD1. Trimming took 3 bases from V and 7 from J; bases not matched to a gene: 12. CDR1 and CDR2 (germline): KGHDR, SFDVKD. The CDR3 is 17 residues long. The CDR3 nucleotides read TGTGCCACCAGTGATCTTCGCGGGACAGGGAATTCGAATGAGCAGTTCTTC. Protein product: CATSDLRGTGNSNEQFF.

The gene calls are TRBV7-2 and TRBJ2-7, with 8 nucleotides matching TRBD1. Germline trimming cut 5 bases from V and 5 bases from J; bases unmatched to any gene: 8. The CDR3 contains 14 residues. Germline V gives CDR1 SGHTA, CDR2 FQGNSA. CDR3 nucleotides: TGTGCCAGCAGCCTAGTCCAGGGGGCCCACGAGCAGTACTTC. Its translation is CASSLVQGAHEQYF.

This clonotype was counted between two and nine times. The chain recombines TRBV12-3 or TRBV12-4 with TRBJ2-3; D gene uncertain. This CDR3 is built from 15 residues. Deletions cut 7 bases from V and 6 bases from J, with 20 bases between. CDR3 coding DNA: TGTGCCAGCATCCCTGGATTGCATACACCCGATACGCAGTATTTT. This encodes CASIPGLHTPDTQYF.

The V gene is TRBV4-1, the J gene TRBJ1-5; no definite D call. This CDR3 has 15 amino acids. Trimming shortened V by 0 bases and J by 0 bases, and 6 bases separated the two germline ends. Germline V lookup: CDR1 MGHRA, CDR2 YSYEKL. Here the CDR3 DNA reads TGCGCCAGCAGCCAAGAGGGCAGTAGCAATCAGCCCCAGCATTTT. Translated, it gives CASSQEGSSNQPQHF.

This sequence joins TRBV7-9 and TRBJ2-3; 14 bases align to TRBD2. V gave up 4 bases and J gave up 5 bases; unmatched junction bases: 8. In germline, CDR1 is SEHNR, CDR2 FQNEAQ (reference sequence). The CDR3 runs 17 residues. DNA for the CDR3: TGTGCCAGCAGCTGGGGACTAGCGGGAGAGCGGGGAGATACGCAGTATTTT. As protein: CASSWGLAGERGDTQYF.

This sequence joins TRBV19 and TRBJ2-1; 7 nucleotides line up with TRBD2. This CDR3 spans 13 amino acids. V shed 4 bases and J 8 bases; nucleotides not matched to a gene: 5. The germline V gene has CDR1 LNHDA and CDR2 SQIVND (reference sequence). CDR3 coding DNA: TGTGCCAGTAGTACCGCGGGAGCCCATGAGCAGTTCTTC. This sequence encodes CASSTAGAHEQFF.

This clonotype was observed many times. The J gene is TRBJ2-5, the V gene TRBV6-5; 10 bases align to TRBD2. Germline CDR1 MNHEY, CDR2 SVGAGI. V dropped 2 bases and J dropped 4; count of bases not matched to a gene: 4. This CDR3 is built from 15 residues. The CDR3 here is CASSYPGLARETQYF. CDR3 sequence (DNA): TGTGCCAGCAGTTACCCGGGACTAGCGAGAGAGACCCAGTACTTC.

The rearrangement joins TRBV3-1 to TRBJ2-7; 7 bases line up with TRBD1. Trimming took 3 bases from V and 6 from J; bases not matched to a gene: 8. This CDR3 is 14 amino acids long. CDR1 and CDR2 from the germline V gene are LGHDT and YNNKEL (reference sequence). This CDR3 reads CASSQGRGLGEQYF. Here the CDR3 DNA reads TGTGCCAGCAGCCAGGGTAGGGGGCTGGGCGAGCAGTACTTC.

The CDR3 reads CASSSSGETSTYEQYF. The DNA for the CDR3 is TGTGCCAGCAGCTCATCTGGAGAGACGAGCACCTACGAGCAGTACTTC. The chain has TRBV7-9 and TRBJ2-7; no definite D call. V was clipped by 4 bases and J by 2 bases, with 18 bases between them. Germline assignment: CDR1 SEHNR and CDR2 FQNEAQ (reference sequence). This CDR3 is 16 amino acids long.